This TCR beta chain comes out of a study of shared clonotypes between healthy human individuals. Study-wide background: CD4 naive cells filled three plates per donor, CD4 memory three, CD8 naive two and CD8 memory one.

V shed 1 base and J shed 6 bases, with 13 bases lying between them. The V gene's germline CDR1 is SGHRS and CDR2 YFSETQ. The CDR3 totals 15 residues. The assay used deep level. Profiling relied on immunoSEQ multiplex PCR, and the TCRdb table lists in-frame clones only, not all of them. Among millions of clones listed, 90% to 95% were seen once. J is TRBJ2-2 and V is TRBV5-1, with D possibly called TRBD1 or TRBD2 (5 bases each). The sample consisted of naive CD4+ T cells sorted from blood. Subset meaning: CD45RA+ positively selected. The source of this sequence is a man aged 18-30 years in good health. In nucleotides, the CDR3 is TGCGCCAGCAGCTTGCTGGGACCGGCGGCCGGGGAGCTGTTTTTT. Amino acids: CASSLLGPAAGELFF.